Reported below is one T cell receptor beta chain. With 6 bases clipped from V and 6 bases from J, the junction kept 4 bases outside the gene matches. Germline V gene lookup returns CDR1 ENHRY and CDR2 SYGVKD. The CDR3 runs to 13 residues. This sample is part of a study of T cell changes during pregnancy in multiple sclerosis. The protocol was immunoSEQ multiplex PCR, while the TCRdb copy is restricted to in-frame clones and leaves out a portion. Found here are about 75,000 clones, roughly 90% of them singletons; the top ten hold more than 0.8%. The chain joins TRBV10-3 to TRBJ1-2; 10 bases agree with TRBD1. Material: peripheral blood, obtained in the first trimester of pregnancy. This TCR was recovered from a female donor in good health, enrolled as a control in a pregnancy study. The CDR3 DNA reads as TGTGCCATCAGATCCGGGACAGGGGATGGCTACACCTTC. It translates to CAIRSGTGDGYTF.